These 27 T cell receptor beta chains came from one sample sequenced in a study of blood T cell repertoires in COVID-19 (dated by TCRdb to 2020 to 2021). Library preparation was by the immunoSEQ multiplex PCR assay. The table comes from immuneACCESS by way of TCRdb, which keeps in-frame sequences with V and J called. Part of the clones is missing from these tables; in studies checked, under half for an unresolved V gene and the rest for unknown reasons. The sample yields tens of thousands of clones; roughly 77% were counted once. 2% to 2.5% of the sample goes to the ten largest clones. The specimen sequenced was peripheral blood. The receptors originated from a woman in her sixties or seventies with COVID-19, enrolled during active disease.

This sequence joins TRBV6-2 or TRBV6-3 and TRBJ1-1; 7 bases line up with TRBD1. This CDR3 has 13 amino acids. J was trimmed by 7 bases and V by 7 bases; bases with no gene match: 9. The germline V gene encodes CDR1 MNHEY and CDR2 SVGEGT. The CDR3 bases are TGTGCCAGCACCCCCAGGGGGATCAGTGAAGCTTTCTTT. Translation: CASTPRGISEAFF.

This clone was recorded a few times. The chain joins TRBV28 to TRBJ1-3; TRBD1 is a possible D gene (5 bases). CDR3 size: 15 residues. CDR1 is MDHEN, CDR2 SYDVKM, per germline. The germline V and J ends were trimmed by 2 bases and 1 base, with 9 bases remaining between them. The CDR3 loop reads CASSLRGGSGNTIYF. The CDR3 DNA reads as TGTGCCAGCAGTTTAAGGGGAGGGTCTGGAAACACCATATATTTT.

The chain has TRBV7-2 and TRBJ1-6; TRBD1 is a possible D gene (6 bases). Trimming removed 5 bases from V and 10 bases from J, with 12 bases in between. CDR1 and CDR2 (germline): SGHTA, FQGNSA. CDR3 length: 13 amino acids. The CDR3 sequence: CASSPGVKSPLHF. The CDR3 DNA is TGTGCCAGCAGCCCAGGGGTAAAATCACCCCTCCACTTT.

This clone showed up just once. V gene TRBV2 combines with J gene TRBJ1-5, with D possibly TRBD1 on 6 matching bases. The CDR3 sequence is 15 residues long. The V end was cut by 2 bases, the J end by 2 bases, with 10 bases between. Germline CDR1 reads SNHLY; CDR2 reads FYNNEI. The CDR3 sequence is CASSELGAGNQPQHF. CDR3 in DNA: TGTGCCAGCAGTGAATTGGGGGCTGGCAATCAGCCCCAGCATTTT.

The rearrangement uses TRBV5-1 and TRBJ1-2; possible D gene TRBD1, 5 bases. Deletions cut 4 bases from V and 4 bases from J, with 17 bases between. The CDR3 consists of 15 residues. CDR1 SGHRS and CDR2 YFSETQ come from the germline V gene. The CDR3 DNA is TGCGCCAGCAGCCGGCGGGAAGGGGTTATCTATGGCTACACCTTC. This codes for CASSRREGVIYGYTF.

CDR3 DNA sequence: TGTGCCAGTAGTCAAACAGGGAACTATGGCTACACCTTC. Translation gives CASSQTGNYGYTF. This chain uses TRBV19 with TRBJ1-2; maybe TRBD1 (6 bases). Germline V gene data show CDR1 as LNHDA and CDR2 as SQIVND (reference sequence). This CDR3 spans 13 amino acids. The V gene lost 5 bases and the J gene lost 2 bases, with 9 bases spanning the gap.

This clone showed up just once. V gene TRBV5-1 combines with J gene TRBJ1-2, with a possible D match to TRBD1 (5 bases). V was clipped by 0 bases and J by 7 bases, with 13 bases between them. The CDR3 has 14 amino acids. Germline V lookup: CDR1 SGHRS, CDR2 YFSETQ. Here the CDR3 reads CASSLETVLGGYTF. For the CDR3, the DNA is TGCGCCAGCAGCTTGGAGACAGTGTTGGGTGGCTACACCTTC.

This chain links TRBV6-5 with TRBJ2-2, with unresolved D. The germline CDR1 and CDR2 sequences are MNHEY and SVGAGI. V lost 5 bases and J lost 5, with 15 bases in between. The CDR3 runs 15 residues. The DNA for the CDR3 is TGTGCCAGCAGTCGCCGCACAGTTGGAACCGGGGAGCTGTTTTTT. Protein product: CASSRRTVGTGELFF.

In its sample, this clone was seen a few times. V usage is TRBV7-2 and J usage is TRBJ1-1, with 9 bases fitting TRBD1. Germline CDR1 reads SGHTA; CDR2 reads FQGNSA. Germline trimming cut 4 bases from V and 0 bases from J; bases unmatched to any gene: 15. The CDR3 has 19 amino acids. The CDR3: CASSSSPTDRGKMNTEAFF. As DNA, the CDR3 is TGTGCCAGCAGCTCCTCTCCTACTGACAGGGGGAAAATGAACACTGAAGCTTTCTTT. The full variable domain, rest sourced from reference TRBV7-2 and TRBJ1-1, is GAGVSQSPSNKVTEKGKDVELRCDPISGHTALYWYRQSLGQGLEFLIYFQGNSAPDKSGLPSDRFSAERTGGSVSTLTIQRTQQEDSAVYLCASSSSPTDRGKMNTEAFFGQGTRLTVV.

This clone occurred once. The rearrangement links TRBV6-5 to TRBJ2-5; D may be TRBD1 (6 bases). CDR3 length: 14 amino acids. Germline V gene sequence: CDR1 MNHEY, CDR2 SVGAGI. Trimming took 6 bases from V and 1 from J, leaving 12 bases between them. The CDR3 DNA reads as TGTGCCAGCAGCCCAGGACAGTTCCAAGAGACCCAGTACTTC. It codes for CASSPGQFQETQYF.

The chain combines TRBV5-8 with TRBJ2-2, with 10 positions matching TRBD2. V gave up 9 bases and J gave up 6 bases; unmatched junction bases: 14. CDR3 length: 16 amino acids. Germline-derived CDR1 and CDR2 are SGHTS and YDEGEE. The CDR3 loop reads CATTAPGLAGAGELFF. The DNA for the CDR3 is TGTGCCACCACCGCCCCGGGGCTAGCGGGGGCCGGGGAGCTGTTTTTT.

The chain recombines TRBV2 with TRBJ1-1; perhaps TRBD1 as D (5 bases). This CDR3 is 16 amino acids long. The germline V and J ends were trimmed by 0 bases and 4 bases, with 15 bases remaining between them. In germline, CDR1 is SNHLY, CDR2 FYNNEI. CDR3 sequence (DNA): TGTGCCAGCAGTGAAGCGCTCGGGGGACGAGGCACTGAAGCTTTCTTT. Protein product: CASSEALGGRGTEAFF.

As concerns this clone: A read error may account for a junction end that differs from germline. V usage is TRBV5-4 and J usage is TRBJ1-1, with D unresolved. CDR3 size: 13 residues. Looked up from germline, CDR1 is SGHNT and CDR2 is YYREEE (reference sequence). This chain's CDR3 is CASSLGSRTEAFF. Here the CDR3 DNA reads TGTGCCAGCAGTTTGGGTAGCCGCACTGAAGCTTTCTTT.

The V and J genes are TRBV7-8 and TRBJ2-7; 11 bases agree with TRBD2. The V and J ends lost 9 bases and 0 bases, in that order; junction bases with no gene match: 4. The CDR3 covers 14 residues. CDR1 SGHVS and CDR2 FQNEAQ come from the germline V gene. The CDR3 DNA is TGTGCCAGTACACTAGCGGGGGTCTCCTACGAGCAGTACTTC. It is translated as CASTLAGVSYEQYF.

V usage is TRBV7-3 and J usage is TRBJ2-7; 7 nucleotides match TRBD2. Germline V gene lookup returns CDR1 SGHTA and CDR2 FQGTGA. CDR3 size: 16 residues. Trimming at V came to 5 bases and at J to 6 bases, leaving 16 bases not matched to a gene. In DNA, the CDR3 is TGTGCCAGCAGCCCTAATGTTATGGCGGGGGTAAGCGAGCAGTACTTC. Protein product: CASSPNVMAGVSEQYF.

Only a few counts were recorded for this clone. The J gene is TRBJ2-6, the V gene TRBV7-2, with no clear D. Germline values: CDR1 SGHTA, CDR2 FQGNSA. The CDR3 length is 17 residues. Trimming took off 1 base at V and 0 bases at J, with 10 bases between the two ends. The chain's CDR3 is CASSLEVQSSGANVLTF. CDR3 DNA sequence: TGTGCCAGCAGCTTAGAGGTACAGAGCTCTGGGGCCAACGTCCTGACTTTC.

This chain joins TRBV6-2 or TRBV6-3 and TRBJ2-7, with 7 bases fitting TRBD1. The CDR3 length is 16 residues. CDR1 is MNHEY, CDR2 SVGEGT, per germline. V lost 2 bases, J lost 3 bases, and 10 bases stayed unmatched. CDR3: CASSYAGLDRLYEQYF. The DNA of the CDR3 is TGTGCCAGCAGTTACGCTGGGTTGGACAGGCTCTACGAGCAGTACTTC.

The V and J genes are TRBV2 and TRBJ2-7; possibly TRBD1 for D (5 bases). This CDR3 region has 12 residues. Germline V gives CDR1 SNHLY, CDR2 FYNNEI. V was cut by 4 bases and J by 3 bases, with 7 bases left in between. The CDR3 sequence: CASSAQGYEQYF. The CDR3 coding sequence is TGTGCCAGCAGTGCCCAGGGCTACGAGCAGTACTTC.

The chain recombines TRBV5-5 with TRBJ1-5; 8 nucleotides align to TRBD1. The CDR3 extends over 19 amino acids. Per germline, CDR1 SGHKS and CDR2 YYEKEE (reference sequence). With 0 bases clipped from V and 7 bases from J, the junction kept 18 bases outside the gene matches. The chain's CDR3 is CASSLGVSRGLRTVQPQHF. The CDR3 DNA is TGTGCCAGCAGCTTGGGGGTGAGCAGGGGGCTTCGAACAGTACAGCCCCAGCATTTT.

This clone showed up just a few times. The CDR3 DNA reads TGTGCCAGCAGTCTACCGGGAAGGGGCTACACCTTC. Translated: CASSLPGRGYTF. V gene TRBV28 combines with J gene TRBJ1-2, with no clear D. The CDR3 runs to 12 residues. Germline CDR1 and CDR2: MDHEN and SYDVKM. Trimming took off 5 bases at V and 8 bases at J, with 12 bases between the two ends.

The CDR3 spells CASSMGLAGGETQYF. CDR3 sequence (DNA): TGTGCCAGTAGTATGGGCCTAGCGGGAGGGGAGACCCAGTACTTC. The gene calls are TRBV19 and TRBJ2-5, with 12 bases aligning to TRBD2. Per the germline V gene, CDR1 is LNHDA and CDR2 is SQIVND (reference sequence). The CDR3 consists of 15 residues. Trimming removed 3 bases from V and 5 bases from J; junction bases left unmatched: 4. Using reference TRBV19 and TRBJ2-5 for the parts outside the CDR3, the full variable domain is DGGITQSPKYLFRKEGQNVTLSCEQNLNHDAMYWYRQDPGQGLRLIYYSQIVNDFQKGDIAEGYSVSREKKESFPLTVTSAQKNPTAFYLCASSMGLAGGETQYFGPGTRLLVL.

The chain has TRBV29-1 and TRBJ1-5, with 9 bases matching TRBD1. Trimming removed 5 bases from V and 7 bases from J; junction bases left unmatched: 3. Per germline, CDR1 SQVTM and CDR2 ANQGSEA. The CDR3 is 12 residues long. The CDR3 DNA reads TGCAGCGTTCGACAGGGGGACCAGCCCCAGCATTTT. It translates to CSVRQGDQPQHF.

This clone was picked up a small number of times. V gene TRBV28 combines with J gene TRBJ1-2; D is ambiguous. The CDR3 is 11 residues long. Germline CDR1 is MDHEN and CDR2 is SYDVKM. Trimming left V 8 bases short and J 0 bases short, with 4 bases between. The DNA of the CDR3 is TGTGCCAGCTACTCTAACTATGGCTACACCTTC. It yields the protein CASYSNYGYTF.

V and J are TRBV5-1 and TRBJ2-5; maybe TRBD2 (6 bases). In germline, CDR1 is SGHRS, CDR2 YFSETQ. The CDR3 is made up of 15 amino acids. The V end was cut by 5 bases, the J end by 0 bases, with 14 bases between. The CDR3 reads CASRFRGGDQETQYF. CDR3 coding DNA: TGCGCCAGCAGGTTTAGGGGAGGCGACCAAGAGACCCAGTACTTC.

This chain joins TRBV18 and TRBJ2-7; 9 positions match TRBD1. CDR1 and CDR2 from the germline V gene are KGHSH and LQKENI. This CDR3 spans 15 amino acids. The V segment lost 2 bases and the J segment 1 base; nucleotides outside the gene matches: 3. The CDR3 coding sequence is TGTGCCAGCTCACCAACCGGGACAGGGTCCTACGAGCAGTACTTC. As protein: CASSPTGTGSYEQYF.

CDR3 amino acids: CASSPDRADVLTF. In DNA, the CDR3 is TGTGCCAGCTCACCGGACAGGGCGGACGTCCTGACTTTC. V is TRBV18 and J is TRBJ2-6; TRBD1 aligns across 8 bases. The CDR3 is 13 amino acids. The germline CDR1 and CDR2 sequences are KGHSH and LQKENI. With 3 bases clipped from V and 11 bases from J, the junction kept 3 bases outside the gene matches.

The V and J genes are TRBV2 and TRBJ2-7; 13 positions agree with TRBD2. This CDR3 is 14 amino acids long. V lost 8 bases and J lost 6; bases outside the gene matches: 7. CDR1 is SNHLY and CDR2 is FYNNEI in the germline V gene. CDR3 DNA: TGTGCCAGCCAACTAGCGGGAGGGGTGGGCGAGCAGTACGTC. Its protein product is CASQLAGGVGEQYV.